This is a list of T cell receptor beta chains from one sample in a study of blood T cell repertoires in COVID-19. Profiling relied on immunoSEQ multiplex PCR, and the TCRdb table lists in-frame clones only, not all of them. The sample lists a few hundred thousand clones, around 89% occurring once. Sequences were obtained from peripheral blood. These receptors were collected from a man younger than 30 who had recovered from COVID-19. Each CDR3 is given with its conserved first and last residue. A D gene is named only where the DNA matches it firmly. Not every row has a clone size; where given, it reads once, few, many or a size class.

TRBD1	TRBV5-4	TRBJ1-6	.	TGTGCCAGCAGCTCGACAGGGCTTGCAAATTCACCCCTCCACTTT	CASSSTGLANSPLHF
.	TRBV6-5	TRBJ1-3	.	TGTGCCAGCAGTTTGCGGCACTCTGGAAACACCATATATTTT	CASSLRHSGNTIYF
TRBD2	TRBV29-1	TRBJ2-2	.	TGCAGCGTTTCCCGCGCGGCTAGCGGGAGGACCGGGGAGCTGTTTTTT	CSVSRAASGRTGELFF
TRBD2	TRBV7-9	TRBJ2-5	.	TGTGCCAGCAGCTCAGGCGGGACTAGCGGGGGATTAGGAGAGACCCAGTACTTC	CASSSGGTSGGLGETQYF
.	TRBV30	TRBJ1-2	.	TGTGCCTGGAGTGGTCTAGCCAGCCCTAACTATGGCTACACCTTC	CAWSGLASPNYGYTF
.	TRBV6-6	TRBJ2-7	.	TGTGCCAGCCGGAGTCCGCCAGCGGGCTCCTACGAGCAGTACTTC	CASRSPPAGSYEQYF
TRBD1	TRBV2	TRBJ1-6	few	TGTGCCAGCAGATCAACAGGGGTTGGTAATTCACCCCTCCACTTT	CASRSTGVGNSPLHF
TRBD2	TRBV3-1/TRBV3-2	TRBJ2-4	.	TGTGCCAGCAGCCTAGGGACTAGTGGAAACATTCAGTACTTC	CASSLGTSGNIQYF
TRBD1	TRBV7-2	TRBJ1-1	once	TGTGCCAGCAGCGCAGGACAGGGGGCGTTTATAATGAACACTGAAGCTTTCTTT	CASSAGQGAFIMNTEAFF
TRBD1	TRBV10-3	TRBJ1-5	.	TGTGCCACTCACCCCGGGACAGGGACCGATCAGCCCCAGCATTTT	CATHPGTGTDQPQHF
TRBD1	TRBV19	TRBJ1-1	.	TGTGCCAGTAGTGACTTTACCGGGACAGGAACGAACACTGAAGCTTTCTTT	CASSDFTGTGTNTEAFF